This section outlines one T cell receptor (beta chain) sequence together with its context. What it binds is not known. The data originate from a study of T cell repertoires in cytomegalovirus infection. Study-wide results and caveats: Totalled public TCR beta family frequency picked out people who carried CMV plus the relevant HLA. The study found HLA-C-restricted CMV-specific TCR beta clonotypes dominating the ex vivo response.

MiXCR, applied by TCRdb to the reads, yields one record per CDR3 protein. The table has about 68,000 distinct CDR3 sequences, 22% seen once; the top ten hold 60% to 85%. Germline V CDR1 and CDR2: SGHDT, YYEEEE. The germline V and J ends were trimmed by 3 bases and 2 bases, with 9 bases remaining between them. The CDR3 contains 13 residues. The V and J genes are TRBV5-6 and TRBJ2-7; a possible D gene is TRBD2 (6 bases). The sequenced material came from PBMCs, sequenced either directly or after in vitro stimulation (not recorded which). This TCR came from a human donor in good health (CMV status not recorded). Some clones in this sample may be carry-over from other donors' samples. CDR3 amino acids: CASSSLATYEQYV. The CDR3, as DNA: TGTGCCAGCAGCTCTCTAGCGACCTACGAGCAGTACGTC.